Shown below are 10 T cell receptor beta chains from a single sample sequenced in a study of CD8 T cells in Susac syndrome. An input of roughly 0.5 to 1 ug of RNA was subjected to reverse transcription using random hexamers. TCRdb analysed the immunoSEQ multiplex PCR reads with MiXCR anew, one entry per CDR3 protein. The sample shows about 210,000 distinct CDR3 sequences, roughly 92% of them seen only once. Sequencing input: CD4+ T cells from PBMCs. The receptors were gathered from a human donor in good health.

The V and J genes are TRBV24-1 and TRBJ2-3, with a possible D match to TRBD2 (6 bases). Between the trimmed V and J ends, which lost 4 bases and 3 bases, there was a span of 13 bases. CDR1 and CDR2 (germline): KGHDR, SFDVKD. CDR3 length: 15 residues. CDR3 residues: CATSEPGTLTDTQYF. CDR3 nucleotides: TGTGCCACCAGTGAACCCGGGACTCTTACAGATACGCAGTATTTT.

This chain connects TRBV6-5 to TRBJ2-7, with 9 bases identical to TRBD1. The germline V gene has CDR1 MNHEY and CDR2 SVGAGI. The CDR3 has 16 residues. With V trimmed by 6 bases and J by 3 bases, 12 bases remained unmatched. The CDR3 sequence: CASRILQGQGFYEQYF. CDR3 DNA: TGTGCCAGCAGAATACTCCAGGGACAGGGTTTCTACGAGCAGTACTTC.

This rearrangement joins TRBV3-1 to TRBJ1-1; 10 bases line up with TRBD1. The CDR3 extends over 14 amino acids. The trim removed 1 base at V and 10 bases at J, leaving 6 bases unmatched. Germline lookup yields CDR1 LGHDT and CDR2 YNNKEL (reference sequence). The DNA of the CDR3 is TGTGCCAGCAGCCAAGGGACAGGGGGGCGCAGAGCTTTCTTT. It is translated as CASSQGTGGRRAFF.

The gene calls are TRBV4-1 and TRBJ2-3; a weak D match, TRBD2 (5 bases). Trimming cost V 4 bases and J 5 bases, with 13 bases left between them. The CDR3 has 14 residues. Germline CDR1 reads MGHRA; CDR2 reads YSYEKL. Written as DNA, the CDR3 is TGCGCCAGCAGCCCACCCCGGGGAGAAGATACGCAGTATTTT. Its protein is CASSPPRGEDTQYF.

The chain combines TRBV12-3 or TRBV12-4 with TRBJ1-6; 10 nucleotides align to TRBD1. V shed 1 base, J shed 7 bases, and the junction held 4 bases outside the gene matches. This CDR3 spans 16 amino acids. CDR3 in amino acids: CASSLVTGQGNSPLHF. CDR3 DNA: TGTGCCAGCAGTTTAGTTACGGGACAGGGGAATTCACCCCTCCACTTT.

The chain carries TRBV3-1 and TRBJ2-5; a weak D match, TRBD2 (7 bases). Germline V CDR1 and CDR2: LGHDT, YNNKEL (reference sequence). V gave up 2 bases and J gave up 7 bases, with 14 bases separating them. This CDR3 is 14 amino acids long. DNA for the CDR3: TGTGCCAGCAGCCAAAGGGGGGGCGCGGGGACCCAGTACTTC. Its protein is CASSQRGGAGTQYF.

The chain employs TRBV28 and TRBJ2-6; D is unclear. The germline CDR1 and CDR2 sequences are MDHEN and SYDVKM. Trimming took off 6 bases at V and 6 bases at J, with 12 bases between the two ends. This CDR3 is 14 amino acids long. The CDR3 sequence is CASSLPRAANVLTF. The CDR3, as DNA: TGTGCCAGCAGCCTCCCTCGGGCGGCCAACGTCCTGACTTTC.

The chain combines TRBV7-2 with TRBJ2-3; D is undetermined. CDR1 is SGHTA, CDR2 FQGNSA, per germline. The V end lost 2 bases, the J end lost 6 bases, and 9 bases lay between the germline ends. The CDR3 contains 13 residues. The CDR3 here is CASSLSRLDTQYF. The CDR3 DNA follows: TGTGCCAGCAGCTTAAGCCGACTGGATACGCAGTATTTT.

This clonotype was detected only a few times. In DNA form, the CDR3 reads TGCAGTGCTAGGGCAGGGAGCAGCAATCAGCCCCAGCATTTT. Amino acid sequence: CSARAGSSNQPQHF. The chain is built from TRBV20-1 and TRBJ1-5; tentatively, D is TRBD1 (5 bases). The CDR3 runs 14 residues. Germline V CDR1 and CDR2: DFQATT, SNEGSKA (reference sequence). The V and J ends lost 3 bases and 1 base respectively, with 10 bases between them.

The V call is TRBV28, the J call TRBJ1-5; TRBD1 aligns across 8 bases. The germline CDR1 and CDR2 sequences are MDHEN and SYDVKM. J lost 2 bases, V lost 5 bases, and 11 bases had no gene match. The CDR3 consists of 17 residues. The CDR3 sequence: CASSLPQGGPGNQPQHF. DNA for the CDR3: TGTGCCAGCAGTCTACCACAGGGGGGTCCGGGCAATCAGCCCCAGCATTTT.